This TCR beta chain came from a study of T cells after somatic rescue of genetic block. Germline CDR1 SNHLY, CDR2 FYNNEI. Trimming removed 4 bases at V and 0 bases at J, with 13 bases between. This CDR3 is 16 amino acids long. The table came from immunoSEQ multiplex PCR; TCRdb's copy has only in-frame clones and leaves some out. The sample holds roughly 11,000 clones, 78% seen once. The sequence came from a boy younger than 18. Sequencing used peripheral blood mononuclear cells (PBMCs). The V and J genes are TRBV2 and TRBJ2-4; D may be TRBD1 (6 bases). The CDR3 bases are TGTGCCAGCAGTGCTGGGTGGGGACAAGCCAAAAACATTCAGTACTTC. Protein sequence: CASSAGWGQAKNIQYF.